The entry below describes one T cell receptor (beta chain). The target of this receptor is not known. No much larger clone exists at a distance of one base, and base qualities are not known. The sample comes from a study of OX40 agonist ivuxolimab in advanced cancers. As for the study more broadly: Ivuxolimab was a fully human IgG2 agonistic monoclonal antibody targeting the costimulatory receptor OX40 (CD134). Intravenous ivuxolimab was administered to patients every 2 weeks at six dose levels: 0.01, 0.1, 0.3, 1.5, 3 and 10 mg/kg. Of the roughly 54 dose-escalation patients, hepatocellular carcinoma was present in approximately 20, melanoma in approximately 15, renal cell carcinoma in 9 and head and neck cancer in 9. In the dose-escalation cohort, 75% to 85% of patients were male, and the mean age was roughly 60 years with a range of roughly 20 to 79. Patients were allowed to have had prior anti-PD-1, anti-PD-L1 or anti-CTLA-4 therapy, and 30% to 50% of the dose-escalation patients had previously received checkpoint inhibitors. Three dose-escalation patients achieved partial responses, one with hepatocellular carcinoma and two with cutaneous melanoma. The point of sequencing TCRbeta in the periphery was to test whether ivuxolimab changed TCR sequence diversity and drove clonal T-cell expansion. The paper covers the monotherapy dose-escalation part of the phase I ivuxolimab trial, which included N of about 50 patients.

Study-level results and caveats: After ivuxolimab, CD8+ T cells had more expanded clones than CD4+ T cells on average. Clonal expansion of both CD4+ and CD8+ blood T cells was observed from baseline to week 6 at doses 0.1 to 3.0 mg/kg. Low levels of normalized T-cell clonal expansion were also seen in some patients who did not respond. Partial responders in the 0.1-3.0 mg/kg groups had among the lowest normalized peripheral clonal expansion, especially among CD8+ T cells. Which antigens the clonally expanded peripheral T cells were specific for was not determined.

Genomic DNA was extracted from sorted cells for sequencing of the TCRbeta CDR3 region. The immunoSEQ Assay was used to sequence the TCRbeta CDR3 regions. This is the immuneACCESS table as TCRdb keeps it, with only in-frame sequences that have V and J called. A part of the clones is gone; compared with another copy, unresolved V genes explain less than half, and the rest is unexplained. This sample has some 130,000 clones in its table, and 90% of those were observed once. The ten largest account for less than 1.1% of the sample. The trial excluded patients who had a history of autoimmune disease or who were on systemic immunosuppression. Peripheral blood for TCR sequencing was collected from all dose cohorts at baseline, on cycle 4 day 1, and on cycle 7 day 1. The samples were taken from a phase I, first-in-human, multicenter, open-label dose-escalation trial of ivuxolimab. Adults with locally advanced or metastatic melanoma, renal cell, hepatocellular, or head and neck squamous cell carcinoma were enrolled in the trial. Before TCR sequencing, CD4+ T cells and CD8+ T cells from peripheral blood were sorted into separate populations.

Its CDR3 holds 17 amino acids, cysteine through phenylalanine. Of the read, only the CDR3 DNA is kept; its 51 bases are in frame from base 1. In the germline V gene, CDR1 corresponds to SGHAT and CDR2 to FQNNGV. Unmatched junction bases come to 11, with V trimmed by 2 bases and J by 4 bases. The chain joins TRBV11-2 to TRBJ1-5; 7 bases in between match TRBD1. This TCR was recovered from an adult with an advanced solid tumor such as melanoma, head and neck, liver or kidney cancer. This specimen consisted of CD4+ or CD8+ T cells sorted from blood, obtained in a trial of the OX40 agonist ivuxolimab. The DNA reads TGTGCCAGCAGCTTAAGAGGGGGCGCAAACAGTAATCAGCCCCAGCATTTT. This sequence encodes CASSLRGGANSNQPQHF.